This T cell receptor (beta chain) was captured in a study of OX40 agonist ivuxolimab in advanced cancers. Overall study: Patients receiving dose escalation had hepatocellular carcinoma, melanoma, renal cell or head and neck cancer.

Assay: immunoSEQ multiplex PCR; the TCRdb copy retains only in-frame clones and omits some. This sample has 45,000 to 55,000 clones, with over 80% found just once. Study observations and caveats: Specificity for antigen went undetermined in the expanded peripheral T cells. Part of the nonresponder group also had normalized T-cell clonal expansion that was low.

Prior autoimmune disease or systemic immunosuppression barred patients. Of note for this clone: Antigen unknown.

The source is an adult with an advanced solid tumor such as melanoma, head and neck, liver or kidney cancer. This sample comprised CD4+ or CD8+ T cells sorted from blood, obtained in a trial of the OX40 agonist ivuxolimab.

DNA of the CDR3: TGTGCCAGCAGCTTAGCCCTGTCGAGCGGGGGATACAATGAGCAGTTCTTC. This encodes CASSLALSSGGYNEQFF. The chain couples TRBV7-8 to TRBJ2-1; 8 bases fit TRBD2. The CDR3 has 17 amino acids. The germline gives CDR1 SGHVS, CDR2 FQNEAQ. V trimming: 0 bases; J trimming: 4 bases; junction bases outside the gene matches: 8.